The rows below give T cell receptor beta chains drawn from one sample of a study of cytomegalovirus exposure and HLA in healthy donors. TCRdb's copy holds only in-frame clones and misses some; the assay was immunoSEQ multiplex PCR. Among 100,000 to 150,000 clones listed, more than 75% were seen once. Source material: PBMCs. The source of these receptors is a woman aged 25 to 45 in good health and CMV-seronegative. Each CDR3 is given with its conserved first and last residue. A D gene is named only where the DNA matches it firmly. The size entry is marked missing in some rows and otherwise reads once, few, many or a size class.

TRBJ1-2,-,TRBV6-6,-,TGTGCCAGCAGTTACTCTCAGGGATGGGACTATGGCTACACCTTC,CASSYSQGWDYGYTF
TRBJ2-7,-,TRBV18,TRBD1,TGTGCCAGCTCACCCACGACAGGGGGTAACGAGCAGTACTTC,CASSPTTGGNEQYF
TRBJ1-5,-,TRBV2,TRBD1,TGTGCCAGCAACGACAGGGTAGCCCGGCCCCAGCATTTT,CASNDRVARPQHF
TRBJ1-2,-,TRBV4-3,TRBD1,TGCGCCAGCAGCCGAGGGGACAGGGAGCCGTATAGCTACACCTTC,CASSRGDREPYSYTF
TRBJ2-7,-,TRBV7-9,TRBD2,TGTGCCAGCAGCCCCGTATCGGGACTAGAAACCTACGAGCAGTACTTC,CASSPVSGLETYEQYF
TRBJ2-6,many,TRBV11-2,-,TGTGCCAGCAGTCCAGGGGTTGCTGGGGCCAACGTCCTGACTTTC,CASSPGVAGANVLTF
TRBJ2-3,few,TRBV19,-,TGTGCCAGTAGAAGGGGGGATACGCAGTATTTT,CASRRGDTQYF
TRBJ2-1,-,TRBV4-1,TRBD2,TGCGCCAGCAGCCAACCGGGAGGGAGTTACAATGAGCAGTTCTTC,CASSQPGGSYNEQFF
TRBJ2-1,-,TRBV7-9,TRBD1,TGTGCCAGCAGCCCTCCTACAGGGGTTGATGAGCAGTTCTTC,CASSPPTGVDEQFF
TRBJ2-1,-,TRBV29-1,TRBD1,TGCAGCGTCAAGAGTGGACAGGGGTGGAATGAGCAGTTCTTC,CSVKSGQGWNEQFF
TRBJ1-1,-,TRBV11-3,TRBD1,TGTGCCAGCAGCTCCGGGGACAGCACTGAAGCTTTCTTT,CASSSGDSTEAFF
TRBJ1-1,few,TRBV19,-,TGTGCCAGTAGTCCACTCTTGTCAGGGGACACTGAAGCTTTCTTT,CASSPLLSGDTEAFF
TRBJ1-1,-,TRBV4-2,-,TGTGCCAGCGAGGGGAAGGGGAGGACTGAAGCTTTCTTT,CASEGKGRTEAFF
TRBJ2-1,-,TRBV18,TRBD2,TGTGCCAGCTCACCAATGACGCTAGCGGGGGGTTACGAGCAGTTCTTC,CASSPMTLAGGYEQFF
TRBJ1-2,-,TRBV7-2,TRBD1,TGTGCCAGCAGCTCCTGGACAGGGGGAAGCTATGGCTACACCTTC,CASSSWTGGSYGYTF
TRBJ2-7,-,TRBV28,TRBD1,TGTGCCACCGATTTTCCGGGACAGGGGTCCTACGAGCAGTACTTC,CATDFPGQGSYEQYF
TRBJ1-2,-,TRBV7-2,TRBD1,TGTGCCAGCAGCACGGGACAGGGGGCGGGCGGCTACACCTTC,CASSTGQGAGGYTF
TRBJ1-1,-,TRBV11-2,-,TGTGCCAGCAGCTTGACGGACTGGTCGGGAGCTTTCTTT,CASSLTDWSGAFF
TRBJ2-3,-,TRBV27,TRBD2,TGTGCCAGCAGTCAAAGGACTAGCGGGAGTACAGATACGCAGTATTTT,CASSQRTSGSTDTQYF
TRBJ2-1,-,TRBV4-3,-,TGCGCCAGCAGCCAAGGACTTAGCGGAACCTACAATGAGCAGTTCTTC,CASSQGLSGTYNEQFF
TRBJ2-7,-,TRBV5-6,-,TGTGCCAGCAGCTGGGGACCGGAGGGCGAGCAGTACTTC,CASSWGPEGEQYF
TRBJ2-7,-,TRBV5-4,-,TGTGCCAGCGGGACTGGGCCCGTCGAGCAGTACTTC,CASGTGPVEQYF
TRBJ2-7,-,TRBV7-9,-,TGTGCCAGCAGCGACCTGGCAGGGAGGGAGCAGTACTTC,CASSDLAGREQYF
TRBJ2-7,-,TRBV4-1,TRBD1,TGCGCCAGCAGCCAAGCGGACAGGGTTGACGAGCAGTACTTC,CASSQADRVDEQYF
TRBJ2-7,-,TRBV28,TRBD1,TGTGCCAGCAGTTGGGACAGGGTCTACGAGCAGTACTTC,CASSWDRVYEQYF
TRBJ2-5,-,TRBV29-1,TRBD1,TGCAGCGTCCGACCCTCCGGGACAGGGGGGGAGACCCAGTACTTC,CSVRPSGTGGETQYF
TRBJ1-2,-,TRBV10-3,TRBD1,TGTGCCATCTCACGTTCGGGACAGAGCAACTATGGCTACACCTTC,CAISRSGQSNYGYTF